This T cell receptor beta chain was recorded in a study of shared clonotypes between healthy human individuals. Comment on this clone: Other DNA sequences of this sample code for an identical CDR3.

The method was immunoSEQ multiplex PCR; TCRdb's version includes in-frame clones alone and lacks a portion of them. The repertoire consists of 2 million to 3 million clones, with roughly 93% occurring once and the leading ten covering approximately 0.36%. Material for sequencing was naive CD4+ T cells from PBMCs. Regarding subset: CD45RA+ positively selected. This receptor was identified in a man aged 18 to 35 in good health. Some clones in this sample may be carry-over from other donors' samples.

The CDR3 region is CAISGQGVDTEAFF. As DNA, the CDR3 is TGTGCCATCAGTGGACAGGGAGTTGACACTGAAGCTTTCTTT. J is TRBJ1-1 and V is TRBV10-3, with 7 bases aligning to TRBD1. Germline V gives CDR1 ENHRY, CDR2 SYGVKD. The CDR3 loop spans 14 amino acids. Germline trimming cut 4 bases from V and 3 bases from J; bases unmatched to any gene: 5.